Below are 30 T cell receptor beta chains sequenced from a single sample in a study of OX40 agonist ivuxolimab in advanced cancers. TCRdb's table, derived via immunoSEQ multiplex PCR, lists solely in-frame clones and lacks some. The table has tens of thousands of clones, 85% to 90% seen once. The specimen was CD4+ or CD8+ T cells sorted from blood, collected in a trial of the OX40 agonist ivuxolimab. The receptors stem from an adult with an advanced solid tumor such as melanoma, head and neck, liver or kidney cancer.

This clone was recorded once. CDR3 sequence: CASTTRGGSPGELFF. CDR3 bases: TGTGCCAGCACCACCCGGGGGGGCAGCCCCGGGGAGCTGTTTTTT. The rearrangement uses TRBV6-5 and TRBJ2-2, with 8 bases fitting TRBD2. From germline, CDR1 is MNHEY and CDR2 SVGAGI. The CDR3 length is 15 residues. J was trimmed by 6 bases and V by 7 bases; bases with no gene match: 10.

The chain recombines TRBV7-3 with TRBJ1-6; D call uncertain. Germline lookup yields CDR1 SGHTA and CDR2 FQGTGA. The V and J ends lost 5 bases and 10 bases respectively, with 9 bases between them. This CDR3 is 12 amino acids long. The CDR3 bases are TGTGCCAGCAGCGCCAGTGGATCACCCCTCCACTTT. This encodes CASSASGSPLHF. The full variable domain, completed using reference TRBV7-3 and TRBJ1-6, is GAGVSQTPSNKVTEKGKYVELRCDPISGHTALYWYRQSLGQGPEFLIYFQGTGAADDSGLPNDRFFAVRPEGSVSTLKIQRTERGDSAVYLCASSASGSPLHFGNGTRLTVT.

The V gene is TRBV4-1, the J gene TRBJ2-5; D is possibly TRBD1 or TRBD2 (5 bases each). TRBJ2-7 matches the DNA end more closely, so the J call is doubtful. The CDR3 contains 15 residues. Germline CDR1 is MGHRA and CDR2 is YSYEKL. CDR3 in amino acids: CASSPWGPGSYEQYF. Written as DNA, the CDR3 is TGCGCCAGCAGCCCCTGGGGACCAGGGTCCTACGAGCAGTACTTC.

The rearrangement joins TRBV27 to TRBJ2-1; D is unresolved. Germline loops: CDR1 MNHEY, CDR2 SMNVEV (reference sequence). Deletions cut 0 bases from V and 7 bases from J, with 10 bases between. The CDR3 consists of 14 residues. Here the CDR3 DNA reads TGTGCCAGCAGTTTATCGACTGCCAGGAATGAGCAGTTCTTC. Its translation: CASSLSTARNEQFF.

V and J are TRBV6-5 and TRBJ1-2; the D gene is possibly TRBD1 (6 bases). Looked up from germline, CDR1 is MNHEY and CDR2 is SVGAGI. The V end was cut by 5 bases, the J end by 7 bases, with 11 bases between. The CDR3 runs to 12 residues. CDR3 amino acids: CASSRGAGGYTF. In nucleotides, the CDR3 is TGTGCCAGCAGTAGGGGGGCAGGTGGCTACACCTTC.

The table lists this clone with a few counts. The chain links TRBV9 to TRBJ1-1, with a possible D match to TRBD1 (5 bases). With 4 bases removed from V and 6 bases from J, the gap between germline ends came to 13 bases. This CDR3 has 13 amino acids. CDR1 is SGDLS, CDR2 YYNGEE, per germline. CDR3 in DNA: TGTGCCAGCAGCCCGTCGGGGGACTCTGAAGCTTTCTTT. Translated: CASSPSGDSEAFF.

The CDR3 region is CASSSEDVYIQYF. The CDR3, as DNA: TGTGCCAGTAGTTCCGAGGACGTCTACATTCAGTACTTC. The V and J genes are TRBV19 and TRBJ2-4; D unclear. CDR1 is LNHDA, CDR2 SQIVND, per germline (reference sequence). This CDR3 has 13 residues. Trimming took 5 bases from V and 8 from J, leaving 13 bases between them.

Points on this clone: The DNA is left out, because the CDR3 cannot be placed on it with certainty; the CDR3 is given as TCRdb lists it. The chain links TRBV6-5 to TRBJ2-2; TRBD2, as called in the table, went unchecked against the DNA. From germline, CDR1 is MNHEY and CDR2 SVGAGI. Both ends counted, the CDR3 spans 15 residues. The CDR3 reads CASSSSSSLIGELFF.

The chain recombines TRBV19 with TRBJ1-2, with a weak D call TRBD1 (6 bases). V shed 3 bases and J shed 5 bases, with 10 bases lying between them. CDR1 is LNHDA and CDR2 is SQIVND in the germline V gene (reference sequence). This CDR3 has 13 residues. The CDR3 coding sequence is TGTGCCAGTAGTATGCAGGGGAGTTATGGCTACACCTTC. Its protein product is CASSMQGSYGYTF.

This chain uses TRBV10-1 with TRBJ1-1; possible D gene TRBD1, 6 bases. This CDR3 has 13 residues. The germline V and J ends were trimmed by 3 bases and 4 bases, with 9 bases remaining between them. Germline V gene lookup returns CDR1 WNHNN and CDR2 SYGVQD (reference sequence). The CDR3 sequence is CASSETGSTEAFF. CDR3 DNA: TGCGCCAGCAGTGAAACAGGGAGCACTGAAGCTTTCTTT.

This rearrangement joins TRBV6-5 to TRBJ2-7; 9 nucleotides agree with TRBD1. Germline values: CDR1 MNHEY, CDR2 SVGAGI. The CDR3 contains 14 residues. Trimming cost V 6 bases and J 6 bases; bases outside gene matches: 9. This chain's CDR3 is CASRSGTGLVEQYF. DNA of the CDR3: TGTGCCAGCAGGTCCGGGACAGGGCTGGTCGAGCAGTACTTC.

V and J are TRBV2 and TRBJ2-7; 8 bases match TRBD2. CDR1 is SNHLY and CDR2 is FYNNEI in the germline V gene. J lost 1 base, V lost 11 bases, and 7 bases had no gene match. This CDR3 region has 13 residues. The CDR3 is CAVLTSVSYEQYF. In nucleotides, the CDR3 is TGTGCCGTTTTGACTAGCGTATCCTACGAGCAGTACTTC. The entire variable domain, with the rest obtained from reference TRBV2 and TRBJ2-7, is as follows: EPEVTQTPSHQVTQMGQEVILRCVPISNHLYFYWYRQILGQKVEFLVSFYNNEISEKSEIFDDQFSVERPDGSNFTLKIRSTKLEDSAMYFCAVLTSVSYEQYFGPGTRLTVT.

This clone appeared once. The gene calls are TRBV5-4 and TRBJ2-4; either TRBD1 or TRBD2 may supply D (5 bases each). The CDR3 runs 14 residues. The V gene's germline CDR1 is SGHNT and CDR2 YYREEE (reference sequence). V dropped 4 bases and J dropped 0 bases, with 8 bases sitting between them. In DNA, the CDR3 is TGTGCCAGCAGCCCGGGGCTAGCCAAAAACATTCAGTACTTC. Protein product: CASSPGLAKNIQYF.

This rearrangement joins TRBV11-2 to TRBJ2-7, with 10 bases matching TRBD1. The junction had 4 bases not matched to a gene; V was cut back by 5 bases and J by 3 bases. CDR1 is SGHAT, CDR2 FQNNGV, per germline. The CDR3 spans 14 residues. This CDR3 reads CASSGQGEDYEQYF. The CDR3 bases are TGTGCCAGCAGCGGACAGGGGGAGGACTACGAGCAGTACTTC.

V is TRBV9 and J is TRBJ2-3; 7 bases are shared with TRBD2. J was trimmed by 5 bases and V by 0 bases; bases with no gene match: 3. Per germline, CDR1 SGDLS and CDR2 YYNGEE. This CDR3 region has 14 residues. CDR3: CASSVAGGLDTQYF. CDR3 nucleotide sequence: TGTGCCAGCAGCGTAGCGGGAGGTTTAGATACGCAGTATTTT.

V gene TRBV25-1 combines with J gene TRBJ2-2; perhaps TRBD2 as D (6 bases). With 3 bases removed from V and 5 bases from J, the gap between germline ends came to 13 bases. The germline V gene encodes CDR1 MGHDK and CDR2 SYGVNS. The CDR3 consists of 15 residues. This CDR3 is CASSEREAWTGELFF. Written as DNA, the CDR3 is TGTGCCAGCAGTGAGAGGGAGGCTTGGACCGGGGAGCTGTTTTTT.

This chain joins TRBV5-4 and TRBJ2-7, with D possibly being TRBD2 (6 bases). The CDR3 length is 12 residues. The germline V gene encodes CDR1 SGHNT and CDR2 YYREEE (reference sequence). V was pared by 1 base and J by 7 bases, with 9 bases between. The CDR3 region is CASSLSGLEQYF. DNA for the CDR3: TGTGCCAGCAGCTTGAGCGGGCTTGAGCAGTACTTC.

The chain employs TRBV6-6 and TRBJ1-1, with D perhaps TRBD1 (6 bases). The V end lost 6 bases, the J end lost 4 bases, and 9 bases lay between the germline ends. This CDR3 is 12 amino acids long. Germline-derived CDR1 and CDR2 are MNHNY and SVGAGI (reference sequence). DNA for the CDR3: TGTGCCAGCAGCCTGGACAGCACTGAAGCTTTCTTT. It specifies CASSLDSTEAFF.

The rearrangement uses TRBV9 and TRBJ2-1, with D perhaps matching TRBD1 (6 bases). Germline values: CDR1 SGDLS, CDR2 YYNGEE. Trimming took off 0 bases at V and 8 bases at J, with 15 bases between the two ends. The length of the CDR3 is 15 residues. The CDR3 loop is CASSVADYRADEQFF. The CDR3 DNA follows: TGTGCCAGCAGCGTAGCAGATTACAGGGCGGATGAGCAGTTCTTC. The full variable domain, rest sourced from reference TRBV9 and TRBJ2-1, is DSGVTQTPKHLITATGQRVTLRCSPRSGDLSVYWYQQSLDQGLQFLIQYYNGEERAKGNILERFSAQQFPDLHSELNLSSLELGDSALYFCASSVADYRADEQFFGPGTRLTVL.

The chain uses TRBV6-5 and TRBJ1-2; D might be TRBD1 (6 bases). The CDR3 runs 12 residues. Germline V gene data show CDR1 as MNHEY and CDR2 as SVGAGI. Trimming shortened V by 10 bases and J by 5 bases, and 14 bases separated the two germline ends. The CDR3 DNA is TGTGCCACCCGAACAGGGCTGTATGGCTACACCTTC. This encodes CATRTGLYGYTF.

This CDR3 reads CASSQESAGAYNEQFF. The CDR3 DNA reads as TGTGCCAGCAGCCAAGAAAGTGCGGGAGCCTACAATGAGCAGTTCTTC. The chain couples TRBV4-2 to TRBJ2-1; 7 positions agree with TRBD2. CDR1 and CDR2 from the germline V gene are LGHNA and YNFKEQ. The CDR3 spans 16 residues. With 0 bases clipped from V and 2 bases from J, the junction kept 4 bases outside the gene matches.

The CDR3 reads CASSLRRGNSPLHF. Written as DNA, the CDR3 is TGTGCCAGCAGTTTGCGGAGAGGCAATTCACCCCTCCACTTT. The chain joins TRBV6-1 to TRBJ1-6; no definite D call. The CDR3 contains 14 residues. Germline lookup yields CDR1 MNHNS and CDR2 SASEGT. V was cut by 5 bases and J by 7 bases, with 12 bases left in between.

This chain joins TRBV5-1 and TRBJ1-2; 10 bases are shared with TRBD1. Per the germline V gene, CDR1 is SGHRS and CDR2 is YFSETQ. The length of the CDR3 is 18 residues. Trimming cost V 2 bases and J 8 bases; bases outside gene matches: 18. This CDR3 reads CASSFDLAGQGILLGYTF. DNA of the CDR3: TGCGCCAGCAGCTTCGACTTGGCGGGACAGGGGATTTTATTGGGCTACACCTTC.

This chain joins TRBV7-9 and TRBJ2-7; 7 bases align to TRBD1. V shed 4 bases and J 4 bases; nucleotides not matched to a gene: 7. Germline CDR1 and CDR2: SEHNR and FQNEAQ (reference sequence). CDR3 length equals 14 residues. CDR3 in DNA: TGTGCCAGCAGCTCCCAGAGGGGGCGTTACGAGCAGTACTTC. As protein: CASSSQRGRYEQYF.

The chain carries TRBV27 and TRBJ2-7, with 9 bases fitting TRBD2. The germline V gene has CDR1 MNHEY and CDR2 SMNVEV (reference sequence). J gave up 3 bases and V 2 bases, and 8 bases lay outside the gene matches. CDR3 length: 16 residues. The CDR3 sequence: CASSLTLAGYLYEQYF. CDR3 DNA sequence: TGTGCCAGCAGTTTAACGCTAGCGGGGTACCTCTACGAGCAGTACTTC.

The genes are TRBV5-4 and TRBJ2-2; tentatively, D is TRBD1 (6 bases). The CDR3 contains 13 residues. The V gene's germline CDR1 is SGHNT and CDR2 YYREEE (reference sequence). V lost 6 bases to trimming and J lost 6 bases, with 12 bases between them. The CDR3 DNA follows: TGTGCCAGCACCTTAGGGGGTTCCGGGGAGCTGTTTTTT. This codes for CASTLGGSGELFF.

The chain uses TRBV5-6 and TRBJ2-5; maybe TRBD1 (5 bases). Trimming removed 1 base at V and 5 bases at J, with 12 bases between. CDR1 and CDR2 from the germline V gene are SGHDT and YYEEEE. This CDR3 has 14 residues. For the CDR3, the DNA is TGTGCCAGCAGCTTGCTCCAGGGCGGTGAGACCCAGTACTTC. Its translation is CASSLLQGGETQYF. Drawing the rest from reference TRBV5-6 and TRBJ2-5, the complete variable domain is DAGVTQSPTHLIKTRGQQVTLRCSPKSGHDTVSWYQQALGQGPQFIFQYYEEEERQRGNFPDRFSGHQFPNYSSELNVNALLLGDSALYLCASSLLQGGETQYFGPGTRLLVL.

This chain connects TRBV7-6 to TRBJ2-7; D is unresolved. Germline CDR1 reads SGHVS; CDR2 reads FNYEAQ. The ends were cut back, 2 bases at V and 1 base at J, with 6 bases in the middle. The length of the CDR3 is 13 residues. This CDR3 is CASSLSGSYEQYF. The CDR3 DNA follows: TGTGCCAGCAGCTTAAGTGGGTCCTACGAGCAGTACTTC.

In DNA, the CDR3 is TGTGCCAGCAGTTTGCTTCCCCCGGGACAGGGGACGGAGACCCAGTACTTC. It specifies CASSLLPPGQGTETQYF. This sequence joins TRBV27 and TRBJ2-5; TRBD1 aligns across 10 bases. The CDR3 runs to 17 residues. Losses at the gene ends were 3 bases for V and 5 bases for J; bases not matched to a gene: 12. CDR1 and CDR2 from the germline V gene are MNHEY and SMNVEV (reference sequence).

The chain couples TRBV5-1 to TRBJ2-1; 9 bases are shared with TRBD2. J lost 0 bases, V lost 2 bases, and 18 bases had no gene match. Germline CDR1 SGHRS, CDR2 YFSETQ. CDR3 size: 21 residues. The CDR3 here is CASSFSMQASGDLSSYNEQFF. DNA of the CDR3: TGCGCCAGCAGCTTTTCCATGCAGGCTAGCGGGGATTTAAGCTCCTACAATGAGCAGTTCTTC. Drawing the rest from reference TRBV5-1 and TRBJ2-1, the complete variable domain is KAGVTQTPRYLIKTRGQQVTLSCSPISGHRSVSWYQQTPGQGLQFLFEYFSETQRNKGNFPGRFSGRQFSNSRSEMNVSTLELGDSALYLCASSFSMQASGDLSSYNEQFFGPGTRLTVL.